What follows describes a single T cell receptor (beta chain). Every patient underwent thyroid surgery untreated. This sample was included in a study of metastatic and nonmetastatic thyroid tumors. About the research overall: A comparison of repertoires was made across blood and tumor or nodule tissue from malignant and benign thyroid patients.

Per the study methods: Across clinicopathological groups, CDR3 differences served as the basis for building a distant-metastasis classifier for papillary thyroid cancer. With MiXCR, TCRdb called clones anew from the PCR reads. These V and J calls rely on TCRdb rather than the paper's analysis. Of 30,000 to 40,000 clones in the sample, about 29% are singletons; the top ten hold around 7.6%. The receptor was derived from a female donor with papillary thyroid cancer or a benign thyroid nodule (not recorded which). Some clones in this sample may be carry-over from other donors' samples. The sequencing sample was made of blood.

The CDR3 reads CASSWEVTSYEQYF. In nucleotides, the CDR3 is TGCGCCAGCAGTTGGGAAGTCACCTCCTACGAGCAGTACTTC. The J gene is TRBJ2-7, the V gene TRBV4-1; no firm D call. Trimming removed 6 bases at V and 0 bases at J, with 12 bases between. The CDR3 spans 14 residues. Looked up from germline, CDR1 is MGHRA and CDR2 is YSYEKL.